This passage covers 22 T cell receptor beta chains from one sample sequenced in a study of T cells in Graves' hyperthyroidism and ophthalmopathy. It was RNA transcripts that yielded the amplified TCR beta CDR3 regions. The HTBI primer set served for first-round RT-PCR of the TCR CDR3. TCRdb re-derived calls from the multiplex PCR reads in MiXCR, one entry per CDR3 protein. The repertoire holds 650,000 to 800,000 distinct CDR3 sequences, roughly 45% seen once, with about 7.7% in the top ten. The sequenced material came from peripheral blood or thyroid tissue (not recorded which). These TCRs come from an adult man with Graves' disease, either hyperthyroidism or ophthalmopathy (not recorded which).

This rearrangement joins TRBV5-6 to TRBJ2-7, with TRBD1 matching over 7 bases. With V trimmed by 8 bases and J by 1 base, 9 bases remained unmatched. The CDR3 spans 14 residues. The germline gives CDR1 SGHDT, CDR2 YYEEEE. For the CDR3, the DNA is TGTGCCAGTTGGAGACAGGGATTATCCTACGAGCAGTACTTC. The encoded protein is CASWRQGLSYEQYF. Complete variable domain (other parts from reference TRBV5-6 and TRBJ2-7): DAGVTQSPTHLIKTRGQQVTLRCSPKSGHDTVSWYQQALGQGPQFIFQYYEEEERQRGNFPDRFSGHQFPNYSSELNVNALLLGDSALYLCASWRQGLSYEQYFGPGTRLTVT.

As for this clonotype: At one boundary the junction diverges from the germline segment, which might be a read error. The chain has TRBV7-2 and TRBJ1-4; no firm D call. Germline V gives CDR1 SGHTA, CDR2 FQGNSA. This CDR3 is 14 amino acids long. CDR3 region: CASSTPTRNERLFF. The CDR3 DNA reads TGTGCCAGCAGCACTCCGACAAGGAATGAAAGACTGTTTTTT.

This clonotype has a count of ten or more. This chain links TRBV9 with TRBJ2-5; TRBD2 matches at 10 bases. This CDR3 is built from 15 residues. J was trimmed by 5 bases and V by 2 bases; bases with no gene match: 6. The germline CDR1 and CDR2 sequences are SGDLS and YYNGEE. CDR3 coding DNA: TGTGCCAGCAGCGTGGGACTAGCGATTCGGGAGACCCAGTACTTC. Translating it yields CASSVGLAIRETQYF.

The chain uses TRBV29-1 and TRBJ1-2, with D possibly TRBD1 on 6 matching bases. This CDR3 comprises 13 residues. The germline V gene has CDR1 SQVTM and CDR2 ANQGSEA. Trimming stripped 1 base from V and 6 bases from J, with 12 bases between. The CDR3 protein is CSVEGQGLDGYTF. The CDR3 DNA follows: TGCAGCGTTGAAGGGCAGGGGCTTGATGGCTACACCTTC.

The chain employs TRBV15 and TRBJ1-2, with 7 bases that match TRBD1. V lost 5 bases, J lost 2 bases, and 2 bases stayed unmatched. The CDR3 consists of 13 residues. Germline V gives CDR1 LNHNV, CDR2 YYDKDF (reference sequence). CDR3 in amino acids: CATSGDRNYGYTF. CDR3 nucleotides: TGTGCCACCAGCGGGGACAGAAACTATGGCTACACCTTC.

This clonotype was detected only a few times. The chain employs TRBV6-5 and TRBJ2-7, with D possibly being TRBD2 (6 bases). Deletions cut 2 bases from V and 6 bases from J, with 17 bases between. The CDR3 loop spans 15 amino acids. Germline CDR1 reads MNHEY; CDR2 reads SVGAGI. DNA of the CDR3: TGTGCCAGCAGTTACGTGGCGGGATTGTCTTCCGAGCAGTACTTC. It specifies CASSYVAGLSSEQYF.

This clonotype was observed many times. The chain uses TRBV25-1 and TRBJ2-5; either TRBD1 or TRBD2 may supply D (6 bases each). The CDR3 is 17 amino acids. CDR1 is MGHDK and CDR2 is SYGVNS in the germline V gene. Trimming pared 3 bases from V and 5 bases from J, leaving 22 bases between. CDR3 sequence reads: CASSDKPRGGWLETQYF. The CDR3 bases are TGTGCCAGCAGTGATAAGCCCCGAGGGGGGTGGTTGGAGACCCAGTACTTC.

This clonotype was recorded many times. The chain couples TRBV7-2 to TRBJ1-2; a possible D gene is TRBD1 (6 bases). Germline-derived CDR1 and CDR2 are SGHTA and FQGNSA. The CDR3 loop spans 12 amino acids. V dropped 4 bases and J dropped 4 bases, with 7 bases sitting between them. The CDR3 DNA reads TGTGCCAGCAGCTCGGACAGCTATGGCTACACCTTC. Protein product: CASSSDSYGYTF. Filled out from reference TRBV7-2 and TRBJ1-2, the complete variable domain reads GAGVSQSPSNKVTEKGKDVELRCDPISGHTALYWYRQSLGQGLEFLIYFQGNSAPDKSGLPSDRFSAERTGGSVSTLTIQRTQQEDSAVYLCASSSDSYGYTFGSGTRLTVV.

The V call is TRBV10-3, the J call TRBJ1-5, with TRBD1 as a possible D gene (6 bases). The CDR3 is 16 residues long. Between the trimmed V and J ends, which lost 5 bases and 1 base, there was a span of 15 bases. From germline, CDR1 is ENHRY and CDR2 SYGVKD. As DNA, the CDR3 is TGTGCCATCAGTAGTATCCGGACAGTGAGCAATCAGCCCCAGCATTTT. It specifies CAISSIRTVSNQPQHF.

The rearrangement links TRBV7-9 to TRBJ1-3; the D gene is possibly TRBD1 (5 bases). Trimming removed 7 bases at V and 16 bases at J, with 20 bases between. Germline lookup yields CDR1 SEHNR and CDR2 FQNEAQ (reference sequence). The CDR3 covers 12 residues. The CDR3 DNA follows: TGTGCCAGCATGTTAGATCGCGACAGACGGTATTTT. Its protein product is CASMLDRDRRYF.

This clonotype was counted many times. The chain recombines TRBV7-9 with TRBJ2-7; 12 nucleotides match TRBD2. The CDR3 spans 15 residues. J was trimmed by 4 bases and V by 5 bases; bases with no gene match: 6. Germline CDR1 and CDR2: SEHNR and FQNEAQ (reference sequence). The CDR3 DNA follows: TGTGCCAGCAGCGACACTAGCGGGGGGATTTACGAGCAGTACTTC. Protein: CASSDTSGGIYEQYF.

This clonotype was detected only a few times. This rearrangement joins TRBV9 to TRBJ1-5, with D maybe TRBD1 (5 bases). Deletions cut 4 bases from V and 6 bases from J, with 17 bases between. The germline CDR1 and CDR2 sequences are SGDLS and YYNGEE. CDR3 length equals 15 residues. The CDR3 region has the DNA TGTGCCAGCAGCCCCTCTGGGGGGGTAGGTCAGCCCCAGCATTTT. Translation gives CASSPSGGVGQPQHF.

V and J are TRBV10-3 and TRBJ1-1; D is unresolved. The V and J ends lost 4 bases and 3 bases respectively, with 9 bases between them. This CDR3 has 13 residues. Germline V gives CDR1 ENHRY, CDR2 SYGVKD. The CDR3 reads CAISVDGDTEAFF. DNA of the CDR3: TGTGCCATCAGTGTCGACGGGGACACTGAAGCTTTCTTT.

The chain combines TRBV24-1 with TRBJ2-5; 12 bases are a match to TRBD2. The V and J ends lost 5 bases and 5 bases, in that order; junction bases with no gene match: 5. CDR3 length: 15 residues. Germline V CDR1 and CDR2: KGHDR, SFDVKD. The CDR3, as DNA: TGTGCCACCAGTGCCCCGACTAGCGGGAGTGAGACCCAGTACTTC. This gives the protein CATSAPTSGSETQYF.

This clonotype was seen more than once but under ten times. V usage is TRBV14 and J usage is TRBJ1-1, with D unresolved. From germline, CDR1 is SGHDN and CDR2 FVKESK. V dropped 6 bases and J dropped 1 base, with 15 bases sitting between them. The CDR3 extends over 15 amino acids. Here the CDR3 DNA reads TGTGCCAGCAGAGGTCTCTTGGGCTCGAACACTGAAGCTTTCTTT. It is translated as CASRGLLGSNTEAFF.

The CDR3 DNA is TGCAGTGCCAGCCGAAACAGGGATGCCTACGAGCAGTACTTC. As protein: CSASRNRDAYEQYF. The chain couples TRBV20-1 to TRBJ2-7; D is possibly TRBD1 (6 bases). This CDR3 spans 14 amino acids. Germline V gene sequence: CDR1 DFQATT, CDR2 SNEGSKA (reference sequence). Trimming pared 6 bases from V and 2 bases from J, leaving 17 bases between.

The chain employs TRBV15 and TRBJ1-4; D ambiguous. CDR3 length: 17 residues. Germline assignment: CDR1 LNHNV and CDR2 YYDKDF (reference sequence). The germline V and J ends were trimmed by 0 bases and 8 bases, with 19 bases remaining between them. The CDR3 sequence: CATSRDFSRGSWEKLFF. The CDR3 bases are TGTGCCACCAGCAGAGATTTCTCAAGAGGGTCGTGGGAAAAACTGTTTTTT.

In its sample, this clonotype was seen a few times. The chain carries TRBV12-3 or TRBV12-4 and TRBJ1-5; D ambiguous. The CDR3 totals 13 residues. Trimming left V 3 bases short and J 4 bases short, with 7 bases between. The DNA for the CDR3 is TGTGCCAGCAGTTTCGCTACAAATCAGCCCCAGCATTTT. It encodes CASSFATNQPQHF.

J is TRBJ2-7 and V is TRBV12-3 or TRBV12-4, with 8 bases identical to TRBD2. Trimming at V came to 6 bases and at J to 3 bases, leaving 7 bases not matched to a gene. The CDR3 length is 14 residues. The DNA of the CDR3 is TGTGCCAGCAGAAATAGCGGGGACGTCTACGAGCAGTACTTC. Protein sequence: CASRNSGDVYEQYF.

This clonotype occurred many times. This chain uses TRBV2 with TRBJ1-6, with 8 bases lining up with TRBD1. CDR3 length: 15 amino acids. V trimming: 6 bases; J trimming: 7 bases; junction bases outside the gene matches: 8. Germline V gives CDR1 SNHLY, CDR2 FYNNEI. The CDR3 region is CASRFQGAMNSPLHF. The CDR3 bases are TGTGCCAGCAGATTTCAGGGGGCAATGAATTCACCCCTCCACTTT.

The J gene is TRBJ1-2, the V gene TRBV6-4; D perhaps matches TRBD1 (5 bases). Germline CDR1 is MRHNA and CDR2 is SNTAGT. This CDR3 is 15 amino acids long. Between the trimmed V and J ends, which lost 7 bases and 0 bases, there was a span of 15 bases. CDR3 region: CASKPGPGANYGYTF. The CDR3 DNA reads as TGTGCCAGCAAACCCGGACCGGGGGCTAACTATGGCTACACCTTC.

The chain carries TRBV7-8 and TRBJ2-5; D might be TRBD1 or TRBD2, each matching 5 bases. CDR3 size: 12 residues. Germline CDR1 is SGHVS and CDR2 is FQNEAQ. V lost 1 base to trimming and J lost 6 bases, with 6 bases between them. CDR3 amino acids: CASSLGGQTQYF. The CDR3 coding sequence is TGTGCCAGCAGCTTAGGGGGACAGACCCAGTACTTC.